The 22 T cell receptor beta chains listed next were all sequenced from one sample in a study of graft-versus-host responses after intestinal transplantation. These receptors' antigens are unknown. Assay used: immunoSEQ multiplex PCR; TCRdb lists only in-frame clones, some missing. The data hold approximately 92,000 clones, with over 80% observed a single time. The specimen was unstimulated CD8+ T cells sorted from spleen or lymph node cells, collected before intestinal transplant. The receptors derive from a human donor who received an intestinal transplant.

The CDR3 sequence is CASRSSGGQYF. CDR3 in DNA: TGTGCCAGCAGATCTAGCGGGGGGCAGTATTTT. The chain links TRBV6-5 to TRBJ2-3; 10 bases are shared with TRBD2. The germline V gene encodes CDR1 MNHEY and CDR2 SVGAGI. Trimming removed 6 bases from V and 11 bases from J; junction bases left unmatched: 2. This CDR3 is built from 11 residues.

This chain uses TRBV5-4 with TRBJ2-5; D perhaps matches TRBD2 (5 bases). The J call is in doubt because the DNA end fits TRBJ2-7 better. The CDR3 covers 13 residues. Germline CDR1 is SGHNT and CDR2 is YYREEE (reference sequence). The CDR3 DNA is TGTGCCAGCAGCTTCGGGGAGAGCTACGAGCAGTACTTC. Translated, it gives CASSFGESYEQYF.

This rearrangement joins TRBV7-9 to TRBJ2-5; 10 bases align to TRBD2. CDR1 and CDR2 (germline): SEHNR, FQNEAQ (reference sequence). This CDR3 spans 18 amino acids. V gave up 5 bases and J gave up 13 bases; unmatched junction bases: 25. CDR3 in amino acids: CASSPLGTGTSDQLRLYF. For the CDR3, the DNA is TGTGCCAGCAGCCCCCTTGGGACCGGGACTAGCGACCAACTAAGGCTGTACTTC.

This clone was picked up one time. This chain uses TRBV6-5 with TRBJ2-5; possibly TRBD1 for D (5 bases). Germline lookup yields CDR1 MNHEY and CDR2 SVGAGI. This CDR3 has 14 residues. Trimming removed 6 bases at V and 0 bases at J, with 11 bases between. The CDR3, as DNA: TGTGCCAGCAGCAGGGCCCGGGACCAAGAGACCCAGTACTTC. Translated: CASSRARDQETQYF.

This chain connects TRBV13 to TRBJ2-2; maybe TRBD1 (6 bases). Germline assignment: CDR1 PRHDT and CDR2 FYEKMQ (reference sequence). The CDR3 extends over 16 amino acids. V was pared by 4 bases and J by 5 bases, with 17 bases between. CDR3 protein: CASSSFLTGSTGELFF. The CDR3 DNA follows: TGTGCCAGCAGCTCCTTCTTGACAGGATCTACCGGGGAGCTGTTTTTT.

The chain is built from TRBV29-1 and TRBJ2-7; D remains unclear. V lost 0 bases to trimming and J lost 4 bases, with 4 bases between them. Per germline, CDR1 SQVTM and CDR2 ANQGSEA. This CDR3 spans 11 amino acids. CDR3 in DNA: TGCAGCGTTGAAGAGTCTTACGAGCAGTACTTC. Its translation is CSVEESYEQYF.

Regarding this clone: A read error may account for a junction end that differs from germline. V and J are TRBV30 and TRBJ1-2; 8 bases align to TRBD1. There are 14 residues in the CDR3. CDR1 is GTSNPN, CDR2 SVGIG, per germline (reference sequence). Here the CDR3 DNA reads TGTGCCTATCGGACAGGGCATTCACGGAGGGATGGCTATTTC. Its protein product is CAYRTGHSRRDGYF.

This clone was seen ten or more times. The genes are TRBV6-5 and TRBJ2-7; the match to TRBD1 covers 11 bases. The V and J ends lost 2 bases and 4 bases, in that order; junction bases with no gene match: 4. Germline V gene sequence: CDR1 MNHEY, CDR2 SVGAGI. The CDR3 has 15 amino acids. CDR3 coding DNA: TGTGCCAGCAGTTACGAGGGGACAGGGGGGTACGAGCAGTACTTC. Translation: CASSYEGTGGYEQYF.

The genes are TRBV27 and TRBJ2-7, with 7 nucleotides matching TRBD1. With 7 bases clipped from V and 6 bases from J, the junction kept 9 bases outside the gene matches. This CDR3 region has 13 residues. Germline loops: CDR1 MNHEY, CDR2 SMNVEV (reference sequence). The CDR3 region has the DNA TGTGCCAGCACGGGGACAGCCCCCTCCGAGCAGTACTTC. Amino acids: CASTGTAPSEQYF.

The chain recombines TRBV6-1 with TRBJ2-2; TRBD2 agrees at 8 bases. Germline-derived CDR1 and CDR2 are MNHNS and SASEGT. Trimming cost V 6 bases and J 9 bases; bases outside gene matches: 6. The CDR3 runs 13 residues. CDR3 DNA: TGTGCCAGCAGGTCGGGGGGGATCCGGGAGCTGTTTTTT. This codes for CASRSGGIRELFF.

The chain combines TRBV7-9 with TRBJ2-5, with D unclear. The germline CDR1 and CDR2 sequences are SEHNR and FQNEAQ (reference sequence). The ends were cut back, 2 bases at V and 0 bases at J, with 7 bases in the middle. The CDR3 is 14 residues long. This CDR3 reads CASSLWADQETQYF. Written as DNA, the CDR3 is TGTGCCAGCAGCTTATGGGCGGACCAAGAGACCCAGTACTTC. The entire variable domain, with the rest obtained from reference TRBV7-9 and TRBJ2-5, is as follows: DTGVSQNPRHKITKRGQNVTFRCDPISEHNRLYWYRQTLGQGPEFLTYFQNEAQLEKSRLLSDRFSAERPKGSFSTLEIQRTEQGDSAMYLCASSLWADQETQYFGPGTRLLVL.

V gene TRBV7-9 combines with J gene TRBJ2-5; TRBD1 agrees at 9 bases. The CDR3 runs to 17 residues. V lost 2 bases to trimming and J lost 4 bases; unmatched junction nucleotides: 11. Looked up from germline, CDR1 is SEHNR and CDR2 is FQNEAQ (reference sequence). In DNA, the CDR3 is TGTGCCAGCAGCTTATCCCCCCGTGGACAGGGGAGAGAGACCCAGTACTTC. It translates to CASSLSPRGQGRETQYF.

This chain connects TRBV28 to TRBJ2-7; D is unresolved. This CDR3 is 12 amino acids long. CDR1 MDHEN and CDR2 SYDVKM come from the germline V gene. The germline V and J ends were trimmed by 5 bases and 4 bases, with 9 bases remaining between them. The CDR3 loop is CASSPPGYEQYF. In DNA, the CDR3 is TGTGCCAGCAGTCCGCCGGGTTACGAGCAGTACTTC. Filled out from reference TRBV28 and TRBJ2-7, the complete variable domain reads DVKVTQSSRYLVKRTGEKVFLECVQDMDHENMFWYRQDPGLGLRLIYFSYDVKMKEKGDIPEGYSVSREKKERFSLILESASTNQTSMYLCASSPPGYEQYFGPGTRLTVT.

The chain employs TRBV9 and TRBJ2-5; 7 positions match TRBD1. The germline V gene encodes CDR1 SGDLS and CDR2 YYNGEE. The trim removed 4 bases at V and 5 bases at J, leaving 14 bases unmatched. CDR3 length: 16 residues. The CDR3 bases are TGTGCCAGCAGCTCATCTTTGACAGGGATCGGGGAGACCCAGTACTTC. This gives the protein CASSSSLTGIGETQYF.

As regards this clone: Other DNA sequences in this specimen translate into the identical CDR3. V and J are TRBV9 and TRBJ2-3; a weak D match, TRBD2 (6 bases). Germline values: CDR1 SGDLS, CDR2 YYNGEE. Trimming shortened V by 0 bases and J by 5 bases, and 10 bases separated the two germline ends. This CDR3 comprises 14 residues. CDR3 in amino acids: CASSVAGLLDTQYF. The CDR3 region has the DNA TGTGCCAGCAGCGTAGCGGGACTTTTAGATACGCAGTATTTT. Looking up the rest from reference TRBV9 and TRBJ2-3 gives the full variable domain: DSGVTQTPKHLITATGQRVTLRCSPRSGDLSVYWYQQSLDQGLQFLIQYYNGEERAKGNILERFSAQQFPDLHSELNLSSLELGDSALYFCASSVAGLLDTQYFGPGTRLTVL.

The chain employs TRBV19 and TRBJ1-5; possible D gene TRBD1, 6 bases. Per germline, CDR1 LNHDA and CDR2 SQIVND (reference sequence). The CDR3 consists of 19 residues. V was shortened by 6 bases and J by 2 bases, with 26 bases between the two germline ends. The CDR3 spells CASRLGGPTEPGGNQPQHF. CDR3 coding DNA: TGTGCCAGTAGATTAGGGGGTCCAACGGAACCAGGGGGCAATCAGCCCCAGCATTTT.

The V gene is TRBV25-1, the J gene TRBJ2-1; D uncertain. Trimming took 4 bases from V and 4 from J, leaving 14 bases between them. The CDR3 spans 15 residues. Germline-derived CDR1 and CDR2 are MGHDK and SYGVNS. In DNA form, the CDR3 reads TGTGCCAGCAGTGTAAAACGGGCCATATACAATGAGCAGTTCTTC. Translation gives CASSVKRAIYNEQFF.

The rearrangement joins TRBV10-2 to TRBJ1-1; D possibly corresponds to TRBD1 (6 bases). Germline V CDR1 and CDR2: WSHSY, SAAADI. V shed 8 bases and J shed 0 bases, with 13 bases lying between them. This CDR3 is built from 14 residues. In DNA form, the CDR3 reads TGCGCCAGCGCTCTGGGGGCGCTGAACACTGAAGCTTTCTTT. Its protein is CASALGALNTEAFF.

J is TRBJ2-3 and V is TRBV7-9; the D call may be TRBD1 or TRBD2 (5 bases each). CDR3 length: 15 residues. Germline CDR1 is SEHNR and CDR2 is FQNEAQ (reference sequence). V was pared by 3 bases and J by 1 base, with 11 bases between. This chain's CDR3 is CASSLWDGGTDTQYF. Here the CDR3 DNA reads TGTGCCAGCAGCTTGTGGGACGGAGGCACAGATACGCAGTATTTT.

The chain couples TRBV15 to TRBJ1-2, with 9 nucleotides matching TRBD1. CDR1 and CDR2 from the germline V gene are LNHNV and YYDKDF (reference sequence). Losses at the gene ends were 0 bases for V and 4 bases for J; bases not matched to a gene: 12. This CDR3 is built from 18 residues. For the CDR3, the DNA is TGTGCCACCAGCAGAGATTTAATCACAGGGGGCCTAGGCTATGGCTACACCTTC. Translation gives CATSRDLITGGLGYGYTF. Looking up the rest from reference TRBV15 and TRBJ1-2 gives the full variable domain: DAMVIQNPRYQVTQFGKPVTLSCSQTLNHNVMYWYQQKSSQAPKLLFHYYDKDFNNEADTPDNFQSRRPNTSFCFLDIRSPGLGDTAMYLCATSRDLITGGLGYGYTFGSGTRLTVV.

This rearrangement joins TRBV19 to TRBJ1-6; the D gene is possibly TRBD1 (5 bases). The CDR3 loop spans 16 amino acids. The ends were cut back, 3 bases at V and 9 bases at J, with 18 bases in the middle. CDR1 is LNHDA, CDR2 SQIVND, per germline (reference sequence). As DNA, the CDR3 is TGTGCCAGTAGTATTAGGGGAAGGGGAGCCGGTTCACCCCTCCACTTT. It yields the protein CASSIRGRGAGSPLHF.

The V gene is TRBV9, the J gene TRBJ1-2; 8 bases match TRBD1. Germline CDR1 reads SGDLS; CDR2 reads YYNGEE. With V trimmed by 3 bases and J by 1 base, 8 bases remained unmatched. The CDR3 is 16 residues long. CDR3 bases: TGTGCCAGCAGCGCAACGGACAGGGAAGATAACTATGGCTACACCTTC. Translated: CASSATDREDNYGYTF.